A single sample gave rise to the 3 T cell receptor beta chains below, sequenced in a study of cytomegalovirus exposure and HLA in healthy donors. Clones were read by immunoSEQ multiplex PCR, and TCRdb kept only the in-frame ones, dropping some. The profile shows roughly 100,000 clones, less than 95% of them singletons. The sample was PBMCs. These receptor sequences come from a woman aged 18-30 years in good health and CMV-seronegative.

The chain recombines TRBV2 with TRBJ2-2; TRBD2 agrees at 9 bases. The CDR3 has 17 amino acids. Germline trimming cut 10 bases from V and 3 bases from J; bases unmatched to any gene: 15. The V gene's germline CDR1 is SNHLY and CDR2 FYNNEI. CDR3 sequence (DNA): TGTGCCATCAAACCGACAATAGCGGGAGTTGACACCGGGGAGCTGTTTTTT. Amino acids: CAIKPTIAGVDTGELFF.

The CDR3 DNA reads TGTGCCTGGAGTCCTAGCGGGTCCTCCAAGGGCAATGAGCAGTTCTTC. It encodes CAWSPSGSSKGNEQFF. The chain joins TRBV30 to TRBJ2-1, with 8 bases identical to TRBD2. This CDR3 is 16 amino acids long. Trimming took 2 bases from V and 6 from J; bases not matched to a gene: 12. CDR1 and CDR2 (germline): GTSNPN, SVGIG (reference sequence).

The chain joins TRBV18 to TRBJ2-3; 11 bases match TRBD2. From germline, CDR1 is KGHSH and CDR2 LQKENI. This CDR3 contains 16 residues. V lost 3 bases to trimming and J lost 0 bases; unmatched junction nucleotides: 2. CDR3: CASSPRTSGSTDTQYF. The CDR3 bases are TGTGCCAGCTCACCCAGGACTAGCGGGAGCACAGATACGCAGTATTTT.